These 13 T cell receptor beta chains were sequenced from one sample in a study of beta chain features in type 1 diabetes. As every portion of the isolated RNA was reverse transcribed, the sequencing read expressed TCRB transcripts. The assay was immunoSEQ multiplex PCR, and TCRdb's table has in-frame clones only and misses some. Of fewer than 250,000 clones in the sample, around 68% were seen once. The material sequenced was naive CD4+ T cells from blood. The receptor set was obtained from a young man in good health.

This clone showed up just a few times. The chain combines TRBV20-1 with TRBJ2-1, with D hard to call. The germline gives CDR1 DFQATT, CDR2 SNEGSKA (reference sequence). The CDR3 extends over 10 amino acids. V was clipped by 4 bases and J by 8 bases, with 6 bases between them. The DNA for the CDR3 is TGCAGTGCTACAATGGATGAGCAGTTCTTC. It translates to CSATMDEQFF.

This clone was observed a few times. J is TRBJ2-1 and V is TRBV30, with no clear D. The germline CDR1 and CDR2 sequences are GTSNPN and SVGIG (reference sequence). Deletions cut 2 bases from V and 0 bases from J, with 5 bases between. This CDR3 comprises 13 residues. In nucleotides, the CDR3 is TGTGCCTGGAGTCAGAGCTCCTACAATGAGCAGTTCTTC. Translation: CAWSQSSYNEQFF.

This clone was recorded a few times. This chain joins TRBV29-1 and TRBJ2-5; D tentatively reads TRBD1 or TRBD2 (5 bases each). The CDR3 has 11 amino acids. Germline CDR1 SQVTM, CDR2 ANQGSEA. V lost 5 bases, J lost 5 bases, and 9 bases lay in between. DNA of the CDR3: TGCAGCGTTAGGTGGGGGGAGACCCAGTACTTC. It is translated as CSVRWGETQYF. Looking up the rest from reference TRBV29-1 and TRBJ2-5 gives the full variable domain: SAVISQKPSRDICQRGTSLTIQCQVDSQVTMMFWYRQQPGQSLTLIATANQGSEATYESGFVIDKFPISRPNLTFSTLTVSNMSPEDSSIYLCSVRWGETQYFGPGTRLLVL.

The J gene is TRBJ1-2, the V gene TRBV19; D not certain. This CDR3 comprises 14 residues. The V gene's germline CDR1 is LNHDA and CDR2 SQIVND (reference sequence). Between the trimmed V and J ends, which lost 4 bases and 0 bases, there was a span of 9 bases. The CDR3 DNA reads as TGTGCCAGTAGTAGAACGGGGACTAACTATGGCTACACCTTC. Translation gives CASSRTGTNYGYTF.

The chain uses TRBV9 and TRBJ1-6, with TRBD1 identical over 8 bases. J lost 9 bases, V lost 0 bases, and 5 bases had no gene match. Per the germline V gene, CDR1 is SGDLS and CDR2 is YYNGEE. The CDR3 spans 15 residues. The CDR3 here is CASSVGGQGTSPLHF. The DNA for the CDR3 is TGTGCCAGCAGCGTAGGAGGACAGGGAACTTCACCCCTCCACTTT.

CDR3: CAWSVLSGRLVEQFF. CDR3 nucleotides: TGTGCCTGGAGTGTACTGAGCGGGAGATTGGTCGAGCAGTTCTTC. The genes are TRBV30 and TRBJ2-1; 8 bases align to TRBD2. The V segment lost 0 bases and the J segment 10 bases; nucleotides outside the gene matches: 11. This CDR3 is 15 amino acids long. The germline gives CDR1 GTSNPN, CDR2 SVGIG (reference sequence).

The chain couples TRBV29-1 to TRBJ2-7; the match to TRBD2 covers 13 bases. The CDR3 is made up of 16 amino acids. V was clipped by 1 base and J by 3 bases; unmatched bases: 6. Germline loops: CDR1 SQVTM, CDR2 ANQGSEA. The CDR3, as DNA: TGCAGCGTTGAAGGGAGGACTAGCGGGAGTAGCTACGAGCAGTACTTC. Protein: CSVEGRTSGSSYEQYF.

This chain connects TRBV7-2 to TRBJ2-1; TRBD2 agrees at 13 bases. This CDR3 has 16 residues. Germline lookup yields CDR1 SGHTA and CDR2 FQGNSA. The V gene end was trimmed by 4 bases and the J gene end by 5 bases; junction bases not matched to a gene: 5. The CDR3 DNA follows: TGTGCCAGCAGCTCCCGGACTAGCGGGAGAAACAATGAGCAGTTCTTC. This gives the protein CASSSRTSGRNNEQFF.

The J gene is TRBJ1-2, the V gene TRBV9; TRBD1 might be the D (6 bases). Germline loops: CDR1 SGDLS, CDR2 YYNGEE. The length of the CDR3 is 15 residues. V was pared by 0 bases and J by 5 bases, with 14 bases between. Here the CDR3 reads CASSVEAGDLYGYTF. CDR3 bases: TGTGCCAGCAGCGTAGAGGCAGGGGACCTTTATGGCTACACCTTC.

The chain couples TRBV5-1 to TRBJ2-1, with TRBD1 matching 10 bases. The CDR3 is 16 residues long. J gave up 3 bases and V 0 bases, and 3 bases lay outside the gene matches. The germline CDR1 and CDR2 sequences are SGHRS and YFSETQ. For the CDR3, the DNA is TGCGCCAGCAGCTTGGATGGACAGGGGGGCTACAATGAGCAGTTCTTC. This encodes CASSLDGQGGYNEQFF.

This chain connects TRBV27 to TRBJ2-6; D remains unclear. Deletions cut 3 bases from V and 1 base from J, with 7 bases between. The CDR3 is 15 residues long. Looked up from germline, CDR1 is MNHEY and CDR2 is SMNVEV (reference sequence). This chain's CDR3 is CASSFSSSGANVLTF. As DNA, the CDR3 is TGTGCCAGCAGTTTCTCTAGTTCTGGGGCCAACGTCCTGACTTTC.

V usage is TRBV30 and J usage is TRBJ1-1; 8 bases are shared with TRBD1. Germline CDR1 and CDR2: GTSNPN and SVGIG (reference sequence). The CDR3 length is 11 residues. J gave up 9 bases and V 5 bases, and 5 bases lay outside the gene matches. Here the CDR3 reads CAWGRGQKAFF. The CDR3 bases are TGTGCCTGGGGCAGGGGGCAGAAAGCTTTCTTT.

This clone was observed a single time. The chain employs TRBV2 and TRBJ2-3; 8 nucleotides align to TRBD2. Germline V gene sequence: CDR1 SNHLY, CDR2 FYNNEI. The CDR3 totals 14 residues. Trimming at V came to 6 bases and at J to 4 bases, leaving 6 bases not matched to a gene. The CDR3 DNA reads TGTGCCAGCAGGGGACTAGGCGACGCAGATACGCAGTATTTT. Translating it yields CASRGLGDADTQYF.